Below, one TCR beta chain is given with its context. The assay was immunoSEQ multiplex PCR, and TCRdb's table has in-frame clones only and misses some. The data show fewer than 250,000 clones, over 80% seen once. The data were taken from a study of blood T cell repertoires in COVID-19. Germline trimming cut 7 bases from V and 1 base from J; bases unmatched to any gene: 5. This CDR3 has 14 amino acids. Per the germline V gene, CDR1 is MNHEY and CDR2 is SMNVEV (reference sequence). This chain connects TRBV27 to TRBJ1-1, with 8 bases lining up with TRBD1. This receptor was identified in a woman aged 30 to 39 with acute COVID-19. What was sequenced was PBMCs or T cells enriched from blood (not recorded which). The CDR3 DNA reads as TGTGCCAGCACCTTAGACAGGGGGAACACTGAAGCTTTCTTT. Amino acids: CASTLDRGNTEAFF.